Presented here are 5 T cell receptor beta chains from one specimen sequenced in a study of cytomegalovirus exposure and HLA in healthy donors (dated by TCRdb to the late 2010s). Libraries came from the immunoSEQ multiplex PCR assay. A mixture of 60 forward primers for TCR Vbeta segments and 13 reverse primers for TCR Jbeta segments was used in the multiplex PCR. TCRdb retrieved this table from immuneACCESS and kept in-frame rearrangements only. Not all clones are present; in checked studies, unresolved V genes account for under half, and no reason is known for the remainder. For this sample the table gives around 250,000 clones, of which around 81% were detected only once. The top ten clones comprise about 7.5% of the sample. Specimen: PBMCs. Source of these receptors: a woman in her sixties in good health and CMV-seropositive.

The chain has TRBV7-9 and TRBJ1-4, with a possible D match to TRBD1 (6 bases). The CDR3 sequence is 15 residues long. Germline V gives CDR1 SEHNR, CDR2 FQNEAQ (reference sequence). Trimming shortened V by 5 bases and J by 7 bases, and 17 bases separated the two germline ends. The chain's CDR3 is CASSPSTGRSEKLFF. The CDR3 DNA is TGTGCCAGCAGCCCCTCGACAGGAAGGAGTGAAAAACTGTTTTTT.

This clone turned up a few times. The CDR3 region is CASSLGQGEAFF. CDR3 coding DNA: TGTGCCAGCAGCTTAGGACAGGGTGAAGCTTTCTTT. The rearrangement links TRBV7-9 to TRBJ1-1; the match to TRBD1 covers 7 bases. The CDR3 loop spans 12 amino acids. Germline lookup yields CDR1 SEHNR and CDR2 FQNEAQ (reference sequence). V was pared by 1 base and J by 7 bases, with 0 bases of the junction left unmatched. Based on the CDR3 plus reference TRBV7-9 and TRBJ1-1, the full variable domain is DTGVSQNPRHKITKRGQNVTFRCDPISEHNRLYWYRQTLGQGPEFLTYFQNEAQLEKSRLLSDRFSAERPKGSFSTLEIQRTEQGDSAMYLCASSLGQGEAFFGQGTRLTVV.

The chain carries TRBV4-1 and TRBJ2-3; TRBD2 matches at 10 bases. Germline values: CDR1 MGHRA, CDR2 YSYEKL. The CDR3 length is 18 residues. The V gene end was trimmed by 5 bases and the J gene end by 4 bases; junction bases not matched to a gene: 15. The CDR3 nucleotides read TGCGCCAGCAGCTCCCGGGGCGCAGCGGGAGGGCCCCCAGATACGCAGTATTTT. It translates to CASSSRGAAGGPPDTQYF.

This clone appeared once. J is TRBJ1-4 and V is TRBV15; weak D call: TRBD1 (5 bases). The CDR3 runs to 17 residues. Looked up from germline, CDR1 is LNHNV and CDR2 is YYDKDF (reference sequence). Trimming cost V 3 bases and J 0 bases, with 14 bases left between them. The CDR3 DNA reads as TGTGCCACCAGCAGGCAGGGTTGGGGGGCAACTAATGAAAAACTGTTTTTT. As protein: CATSRQGWGATNEKLFF.

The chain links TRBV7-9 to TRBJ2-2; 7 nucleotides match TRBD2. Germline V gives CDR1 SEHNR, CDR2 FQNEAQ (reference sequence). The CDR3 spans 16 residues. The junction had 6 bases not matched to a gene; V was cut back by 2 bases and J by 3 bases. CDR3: CASSLREGRYTGELFF. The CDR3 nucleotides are TGTGCCAGCAGCTTAAGGGAGGGCCGGTACACCGGGGAGCTGTTTTTT.